This T cell receptor beta chain was recovered during a study of cytotoxic CD8 clonotypes in ibrutinib-treated CLL. Measured with immunoSEQ multiplex PCR; TCRdb has only the in-frame clones, and not every one. The table lists around 140,000 clones, approximately 80% of them singletons. Genomic DNA for TCR beta libraries, 1.5 to 2 micrograms, came from cryopreserved PBMCs. The CDR3 loop spans 16 amino acids. From germline, CDR1 is SGDLS and CDR2 YYNGEE. The V and J ends lost 6 bases and 5 bases, in that order; junction bases with no gene match: 11. This clonotype was sampled from a human donor with chronic lymphocytic leukemia. The rearrangement links TRBV9 to TRBJ2-5, with TRBD2 identical over 12 bases. Here the sequenced sample was PBMCs, taken after 24 months of ibrutinib treatment. CDR3 region: CASTLAGGPIGETQYF. DNA of the CDR3: TGTGCCAGCACCCTAGCGGGAGGGCCCATCGGGGAGACCCAGTACTTC. Full variable domain (remainder filled in from reference TRBV9 and TRBJ2-5): DSGVTQTPKHLITATGQRVTLRCSPRSGDLSVYWYQQSLDQGLQFLIQYYNGEERAKGNILERFSAQQFPDLHSELNLSSLELGDSALYFCASTLAGGPIGETQYFGPGTRLLVL.